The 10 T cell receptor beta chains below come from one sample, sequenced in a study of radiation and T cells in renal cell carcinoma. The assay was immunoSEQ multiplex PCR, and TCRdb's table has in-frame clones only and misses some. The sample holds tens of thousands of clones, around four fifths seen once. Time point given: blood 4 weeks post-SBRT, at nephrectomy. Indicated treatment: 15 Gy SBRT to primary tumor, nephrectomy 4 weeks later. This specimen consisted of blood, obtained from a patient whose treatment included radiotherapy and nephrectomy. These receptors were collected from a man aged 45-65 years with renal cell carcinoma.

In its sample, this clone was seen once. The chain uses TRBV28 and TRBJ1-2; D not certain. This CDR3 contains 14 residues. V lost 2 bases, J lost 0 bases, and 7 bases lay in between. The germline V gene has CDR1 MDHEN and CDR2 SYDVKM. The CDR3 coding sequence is TGTGCCAGCAGTTTAGGCGGTACTAACTATGGCTACACCTTC. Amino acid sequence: CASSLGGTNYGYTF.

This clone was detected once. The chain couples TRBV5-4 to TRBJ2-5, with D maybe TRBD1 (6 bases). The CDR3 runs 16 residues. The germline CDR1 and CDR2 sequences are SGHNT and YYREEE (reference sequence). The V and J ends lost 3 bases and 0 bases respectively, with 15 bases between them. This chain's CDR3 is CASSSKIGGHQETQYF. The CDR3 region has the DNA TGTGCCAGCAGCTCAAAGATAGGGGGACACCAAGAGACCCAGTACTTC.

The DNA for the CDR3 is TGTGCCAGCAGTTTAACGAACACCGGGGAGCTGTTTTTT. This translates into CASSLTNTGELFF. The chain couples TRBV27 to TRBJ2-2; D call uncertain. The CDR3 runs to 13 residues. Trimming took off 2 bases at V and 0 bases at J, with 1 base between the two ends. CDR1 MNHEY and CDR2 SMNVEV come from the germline V gene (reference sequence).

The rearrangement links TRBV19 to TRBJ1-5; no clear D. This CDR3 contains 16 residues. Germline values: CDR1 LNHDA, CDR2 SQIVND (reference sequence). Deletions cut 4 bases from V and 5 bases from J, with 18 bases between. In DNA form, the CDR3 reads TGTGCCAGTAGTAGCCGACTCAGCGGAAGCCATCAGCCCCAGCATTTT. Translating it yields CASSSRLSGSHQPQHF.

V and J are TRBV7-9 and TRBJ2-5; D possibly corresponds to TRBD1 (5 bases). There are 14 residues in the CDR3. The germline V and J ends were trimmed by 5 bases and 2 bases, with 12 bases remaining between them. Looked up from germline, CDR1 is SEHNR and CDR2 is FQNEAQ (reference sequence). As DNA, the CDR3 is TGTGCCAGCAGCCATCCAGGGCAGCAAGAGACCCAGTACTTC. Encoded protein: CASSHPGQQETQYF.

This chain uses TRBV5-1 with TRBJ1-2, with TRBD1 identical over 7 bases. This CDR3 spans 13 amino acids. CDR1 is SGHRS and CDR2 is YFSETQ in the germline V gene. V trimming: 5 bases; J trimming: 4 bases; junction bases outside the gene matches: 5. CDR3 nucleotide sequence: TGCGCCAGCAGTGTTGACAGGGCCTATGGCTACACCTTC. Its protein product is CASSVDRAYGYTF. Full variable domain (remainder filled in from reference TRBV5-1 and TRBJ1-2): KAGVTQTPRYLIKTRGQQVTLSCSPISGHRSVSWYQQTPGQGLQFLFEYFSETQRNKGNFPGRFSGRQFSNSRSEMNVSTLELGDSALYLCASSVDRAYGYTFGSGTRLTVV.

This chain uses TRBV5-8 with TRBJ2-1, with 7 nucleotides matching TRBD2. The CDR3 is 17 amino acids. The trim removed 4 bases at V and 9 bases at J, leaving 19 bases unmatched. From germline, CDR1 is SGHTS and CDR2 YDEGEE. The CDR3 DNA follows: TGTGCCAGCAGCCTCTCCCCCGGCGGGGCGGGAGTCGGTGAGCAGTTCTTC. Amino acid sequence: CASSLSPGGAGVGEQFF.

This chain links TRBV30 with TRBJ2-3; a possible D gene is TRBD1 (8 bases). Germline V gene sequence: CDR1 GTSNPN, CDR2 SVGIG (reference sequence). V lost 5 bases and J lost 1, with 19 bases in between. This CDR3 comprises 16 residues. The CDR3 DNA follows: TGTGCCTGGGGACAGGGACTAACTGGGGGCACAGATACGCAGTATTTT. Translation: CAWGQGLTGGTDTQYF.

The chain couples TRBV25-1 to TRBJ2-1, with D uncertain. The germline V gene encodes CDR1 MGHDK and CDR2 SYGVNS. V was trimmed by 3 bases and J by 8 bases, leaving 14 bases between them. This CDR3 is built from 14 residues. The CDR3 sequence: CASSDPGRFDEQFF. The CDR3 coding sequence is TGTGCCAGCAGTGACCCGGGCAGGTTCGATGAGCAGTTCTTC.

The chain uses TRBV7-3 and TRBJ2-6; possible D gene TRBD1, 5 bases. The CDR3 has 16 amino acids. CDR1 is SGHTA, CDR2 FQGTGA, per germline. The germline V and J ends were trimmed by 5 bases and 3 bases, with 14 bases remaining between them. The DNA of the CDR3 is TGTGCCAGCAGCCCAGGGCGTGGTCTTGGGGCCAACGTCCTGACTTTC. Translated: CASSPGRGLGANVLTF.